The source of this T cell receptor beta chain is a study of blood T cells in healthy people across ages. Study in general: In model experiments, template switching was able to capture about one barcoded beta molecule for every two T cells that were present.

Germline assignment: CDR1 ENHRY and CDR2 SYGVKD. Trimming left V 7 bases short and J 0 bases short, with 12 bases between. There are 14 residues in the CDR3. Isolation of PBMCs gave at least 7 million cells per sample. Study findings and constraints: Older age went with lower TCR beta diversity per million T cells, in a roughly linear way.

This clonotype has only a few counts. Antigen unknown. Together with a sample-barcoded 5' primer, a J-beta primer mix was included in a second PCR lasting roughly 6 to 12 cycles. MiXCR, run by TCRdb on the 5' RACE reads, gives a single entry per CDR3 protein. The profile shows more than 650,000 distinct CDR3 sequences, about a quarter of them singletons. The same data also went into a second study, on T cells of mothers and their children. That paper notes: When the second PCR was run, its M1S primer added sample barcodes and 2-4 random nucleotides.

This sequence joins TRBV10-3 and TRBJ1-2; no definite D call. Sequenced material: blood. The receptor was isolated from a boy younger than 18 in good health. The CDR3 DNA reads TGTGCCATCAAGGGAACCGATTCTAACTATGGCTACACCTTC. It translates to CAIKGTDSNYGYTF.